This TCR beta chain came from a study of blood T cell repertoires in COVID-19. With 3 bases removed from V and 4 bases from J, the gap between germline ends came to 12 bases. Germline loops: CDR1 SQVTM, CDR2 ANQGSEA. CDR3 length: 13 residues. The protocol was immunoSEQ multiplex PCR, while the TCRdb copy is restricted to in-frame clones and leaves out a portion. The profile shows 180,000 or so clones, about nine tenths of them singletons. Specimen: peripheral blood. This sequence joins TRBV29-1 and TRBJ1-1; D gene uncertain. This clonotype was sampled from an older man with acute or convalescent COVID-19. The CDR3 DNA sequence: TGCAGCGTTGAGGACGGGGTGAGCACTGAAGCTTTCTTT. As protein: CSVEDGVSTEAFF.